The 15 T cell receptor beta chains in this list originate from one sample, sequenced in a study of CD8+ T cells in alopecia areata. As the sequencing template, cDNA was produced by extracting RNA and reverse transcribing it. TCRdb's copy holds only in-frame clones and misses some; the assay was immunoSEQ multiplex PCR. The sample carries approximately 180,000 clones, more than 60% recorded once. The sample in question was CD4+ T cells sorted from blood, obtained at week 0. The source is a human donor with alopecia areata.

The chain combines TRBV27 with TRBJ1-6, with D perhaps matching TRBD1 (5 bases). Per germline, CDR1 MNHEY and CDR2 SMNVEV (reference sequence). There are 14 residues in the CDR3. Trimming pared 2 bases from V and 7 bases from J, leaving 9 bases between. CDR3 in DNA: TGTGCCAGCAGTTTAAAGGCAGGGAATTCACCCCTCCACTTT. It specifies CASSLKAGNSPLHF.

The J gene is TRBJ2-5, the V gene TRBV2; no clear D gene. The length of the CDR3 is 10 residues. In germline, CDR1 is SNHLY, CDR2 FYNNEI. V gave up 7 bases and J gave up 4 bases, with 4 bases separating them. The CDR3 DNA reads as TGTGCCAGCATCTCAGAGACCCAGTACTTC. Translating gives CASISETQYF.

The J gene is TRBJ2-6, the V gene TRBV5-5, with D uncertain. V lost 0 bases to trimming and J lost 3 bases, with 1 base between them. The CDR3 contains 13 residues. Per germline, CDR1 SGHKS and CDR2 YYEKEE (reference sequence). The CDR3 DNA reads TGTGCCAGCAGCTTGGTTGGGGCCAACGTCCTGACTTTC. Residues: CASSLVGANVLTF.

About this clone itself: Additional DNA sequences in this sample encode the identical CDR3. The chain couples TRBV7-7 to TRBJ2-2; unclear D gene. This CDR3 comprises 14 residues. CDR1 is SSHAT and CDR2 is FNYEAQ in the germline V gene (reference sequence). Trimming removed 1 base from V and 5 bases from J, with 8 bases in between. The CDR3 loop reads CASSLDRRTGELFF. The CDR3 DNA reads as TGTGCCAGCAGCTTAGATAGGCGGACCGGGGAGCTGTTTTTT.

The chain has TRBV28 and TRBJ1-1; no firm D call. From germline, CDR1 is MDHEN and CDR2 SYDVKM. V was clipped by 7 bases and J by 0 bases, with 9 bases between them. The CDR3 loop spans 13 amino acids. This chain's CDR3 is CASIGHMNTEAFF. Written as DNA, the CDR3 is TGTGCCAGCATAGGGCACATGAACACTGAAGCTTTCTTT.

The chain has TRBV29-1 and TRBJ2-7; a possible D gene is TRBD1 (6 bases). Deletions cut 6 bases from V and 2 bases from J, with 14 bases between. The CDR3 contains 13 residues. CDR1 and CDR2 from the germline V gene are SQVTM and ANQGSEA. The CDR3 bases are TGCAGCGTGTCCGGACAGACGGCCTACGAGCAGTACTTC. Translated: CSVSGQTAYEQYF.

J is TRBJ2-6 and V is TRBV7-2; D may correspond to TRBD1 or TRBD2 (5 bases each). Per the germline V gene, CDR1 is SGHTA and CDR2 is FQGNSA. The CDR3 sequence is 13 residues long. V was pared by 11 bases and J by 0 bases, with 8 bases between. The chain's CDR3 is CADGTSGANVLTF. The CDR3 region has the DNA TGTGCCGACGGGACCTCTGGGGCCAACGTCCTGACTTTC.

The genes are TRBV7-2 and TRBJ1-1, with D uncertain. Germline loops: CDR1 SGHTA, CDR2 FQGNSA. The V and J ends lost 8 bases and 4 bases respectively, with 20 bases between them. This CDR3 comprises 15 residues. CDR3 sequence (DNA): TGTGCCAGCCGCCCGAATTCCTACAGCTTCACTGAAGCTTTCTTT. Its translation: CASRPNSYSFTEAFF.

The rearrangement links TRBV29-1 to TRBJ2-7, with 10 bases matching TRBD1. Germline CDR1 is SQVTM and CDR2 is ANQGSEA. This CDR3 is 12 amino acids long. With 6 bases clipped from V and 5 bases from J, the junction kept 4 bases outside the gene matches. The CDR3 region has the DNA TGCAGCGTAGGGACAGGGGCCCACGAGCAGTACTTC. It yields the protein CSVGTGAHEQYF.

The chain uses TRBV2 and TRBJ1-6, with TRBD1 identical over 10 bases. The ends lost 6 bases at V and 5 bases at J; junction bases unmatched: 4. The germline V gene has CDR1 SNHLY and CDR2 FYNNEI. This CDR3 is built from 15 residues. The CDR3 nucleotides read TGTGCCAGCAGCCAAGGACAGGGGGATAATTCACCCCTCCACTTT. Amino acid sequence: CASSQGQGDNSPLHF.

The chain recombines TRBV30 with TRBJ2-3; D gene uncertain. From germline, CDR1 is GTSNPN and CDR2 SVGIG (reference sequence). The germline V and J ends were trimmed by 0 bases and 0 bases, with 7 bases remaining between them. This CDR3 contains 14 residues. The CDR3 loop reads CAWSVWPSTDTQYF. DNA for the CDR3: TGTGCCTGGAGTGTGTGGCCTAGCACAGATACGCAGTATTTT.

This clone was seen a single time. The J gene is TRBJ1-2, the V gene TRBV4-3, with 7 nucleotides matching TRBD1. The CDR3 runs to 18 residues. The ends lost 0 bases at V and 4 bases at J; junction bases unmatched: 14. Germline V gives CDR1 LGHNA, CDR2 YSLEER. CDR3 sequence (DNA): TGCGCCAGCAGCCAAGATCTTGGAGGGGGCCCCTCCCTCTATGGCTACACCTTC. As protein: CASSQDLGGGPSLYGYTF.

The chain employs TRBV7-2 and TRBJ2-1; tentatively, D is TRBD1 or TRBD2 (5 bases each). Germline-derived CDR1 and CDR2 are SGHTA and FQGNSA. The CDR3 contains 15 residues. V gave up 5 bases and J gave up 6 bases, with 17 bases separating them. The CDR3 sequence: CASSVDRDRTNEQFF. The CDR3 DNA follows: TGTGCCAGCAGCGTAGATAGGGACCGAACCAATGAGCAGTTCTTC.

V gene TRBV29-1 combines with J gene TRBJ1-1, with 7 nucleotides matching TRBD1. The V segment lost 8 bases and the J segment 0 bases; nucleotides outside the gene matches: 6. Germline V CDR1 and CDR2: SQVTM, ANQGSEA. The CDR3 has 13 amino acids. The CDR3 DNA reads TGCAGCCTTCGGCAGGGGGTGAACACTGAAGCTTTCTTT. Translating it yields CSLRQGVNTEAFF.

The chain links TRBV2 to TRBJ2-7, with 7 bases matching TRBD1. Trimming cost V 6 bases and J 0 bases; bases outside gene matches: 5. Germline V gene data show CDR1 as SNHLY and CDR2 as FYNNEI. The CDR3 contains 14 residues. CDR3 in amino acids: CASRYGTASYEQYF. CDR3 DNA sequence: TGTGCCAGCAGATATGGGACAGCCTCCTACGAGCAGTACTTC.